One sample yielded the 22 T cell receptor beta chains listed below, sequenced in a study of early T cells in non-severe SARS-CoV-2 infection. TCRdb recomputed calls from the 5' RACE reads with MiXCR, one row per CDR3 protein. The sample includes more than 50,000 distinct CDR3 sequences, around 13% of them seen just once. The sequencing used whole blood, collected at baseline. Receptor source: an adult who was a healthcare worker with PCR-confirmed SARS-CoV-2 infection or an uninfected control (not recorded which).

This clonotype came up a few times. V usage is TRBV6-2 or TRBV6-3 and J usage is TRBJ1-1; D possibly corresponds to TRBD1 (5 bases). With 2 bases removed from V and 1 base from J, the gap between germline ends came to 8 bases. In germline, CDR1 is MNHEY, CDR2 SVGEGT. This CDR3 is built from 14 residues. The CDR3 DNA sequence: TGTGCCAGCAGTTACGACAGCCAGAACACTGAAGCTTTCTTT. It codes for CASSYDSQNTEAFF.

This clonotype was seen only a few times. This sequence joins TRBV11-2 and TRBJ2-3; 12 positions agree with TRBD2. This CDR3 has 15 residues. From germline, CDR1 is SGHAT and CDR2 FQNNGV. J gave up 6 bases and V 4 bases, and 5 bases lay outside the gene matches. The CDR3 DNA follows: TGTGCCAGCAGCTCTAGCGGGGGGGAGGCCGATACGCAGTATTTT. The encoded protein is CASSSSGGEADTQYF.

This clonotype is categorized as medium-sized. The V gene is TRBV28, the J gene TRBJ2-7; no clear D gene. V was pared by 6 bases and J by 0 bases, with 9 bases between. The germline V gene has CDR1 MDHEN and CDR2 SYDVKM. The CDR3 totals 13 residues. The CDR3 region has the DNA TGTGCCAGCAGCGCATCTAGCTCCTACGAGCAGTACTTC. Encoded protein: CASSASSSYEQYF.

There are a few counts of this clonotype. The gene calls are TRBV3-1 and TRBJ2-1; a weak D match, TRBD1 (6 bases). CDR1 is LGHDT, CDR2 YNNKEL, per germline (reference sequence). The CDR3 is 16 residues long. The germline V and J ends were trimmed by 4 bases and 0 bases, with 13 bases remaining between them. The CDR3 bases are TGTGCCAGCAGCCGTGACAGGTCAAGCTCCTACAATGAGCAGTTCTTC. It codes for CASSRDRSSSYNEQFF.

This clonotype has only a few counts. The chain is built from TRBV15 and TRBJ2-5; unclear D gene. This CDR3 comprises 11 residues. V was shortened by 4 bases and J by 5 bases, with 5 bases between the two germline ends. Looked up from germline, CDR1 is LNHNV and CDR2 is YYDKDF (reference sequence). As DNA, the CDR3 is TGTGCCACCAGCACCCGTGAGACCCAGTACTTC. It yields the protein CATSTRETQYF.

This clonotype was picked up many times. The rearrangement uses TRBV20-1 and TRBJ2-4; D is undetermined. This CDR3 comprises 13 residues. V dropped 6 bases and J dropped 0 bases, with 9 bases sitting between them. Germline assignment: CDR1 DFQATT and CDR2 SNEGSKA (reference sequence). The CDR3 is CSAGSGAKNIQYF. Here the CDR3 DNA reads TGCAGTGCCGGTTCAGGAGCCAAAAACATTCAGTACTTC.

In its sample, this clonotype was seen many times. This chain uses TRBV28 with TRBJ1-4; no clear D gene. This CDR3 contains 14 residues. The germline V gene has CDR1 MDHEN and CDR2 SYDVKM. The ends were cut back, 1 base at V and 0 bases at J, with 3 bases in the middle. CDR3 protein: CASSLSPTNEKLFF. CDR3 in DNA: TGTGCCAGCAGTTTATCACCAACTAATGAAAAACTGTTTTTT.

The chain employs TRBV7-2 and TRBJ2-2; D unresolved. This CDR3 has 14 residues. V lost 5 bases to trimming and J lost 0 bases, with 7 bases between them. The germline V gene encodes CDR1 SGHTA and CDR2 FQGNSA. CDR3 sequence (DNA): TGTGCCAGCAGCCCGCTGGCGAACACCGGGGAGCTGTTTTTT. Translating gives CASSPLANTGELFF.

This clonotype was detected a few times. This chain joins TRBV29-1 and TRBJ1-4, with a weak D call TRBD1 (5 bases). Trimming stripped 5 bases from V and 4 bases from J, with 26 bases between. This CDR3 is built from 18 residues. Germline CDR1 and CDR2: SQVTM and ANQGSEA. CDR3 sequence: CSVPEDTLSQGDNEKLFF. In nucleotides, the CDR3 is TGCAGCGTTCCCGAGGACACATTATCTCAGGGAGATAATGAAAAACTGTTTTTT.

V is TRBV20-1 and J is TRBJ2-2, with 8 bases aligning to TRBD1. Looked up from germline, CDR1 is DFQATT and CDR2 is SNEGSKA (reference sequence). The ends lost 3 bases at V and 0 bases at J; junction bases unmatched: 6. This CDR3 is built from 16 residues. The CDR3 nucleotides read TGCAGTGCTAGGCTGTCGGACAGGGCGAACACCGGGGAGCTGTTTTTT. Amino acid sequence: CSARLSDRANTGELFF.

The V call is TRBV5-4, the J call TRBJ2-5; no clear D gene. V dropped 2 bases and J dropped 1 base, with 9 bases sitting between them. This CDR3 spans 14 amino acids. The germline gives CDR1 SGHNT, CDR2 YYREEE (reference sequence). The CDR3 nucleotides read TGTGCCAGCAGCTTAGGGCAGACCCAAGAGACCCAGTACTTC. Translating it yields CASSLGQTQETQYF. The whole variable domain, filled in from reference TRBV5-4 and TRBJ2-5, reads ETGVTQSPTHLIKTRGQQVTLRCSSQSGHNTVSWYQQALGQGPQFIFQYYREEENGRGNFPPRFSGLQFPNYSSELNVNALELDDSALYLCASSLGQTQETQYFGPGTRLLVL.

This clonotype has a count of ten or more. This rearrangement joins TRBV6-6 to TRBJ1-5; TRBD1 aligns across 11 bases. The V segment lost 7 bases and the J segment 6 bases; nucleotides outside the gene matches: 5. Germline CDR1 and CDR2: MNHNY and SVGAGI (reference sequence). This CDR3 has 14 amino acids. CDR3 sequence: CASMGQGGRQPQHF. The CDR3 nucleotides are TGTGCCAGCATGGGACAGGGGGGGCGTCAGCCCCAGCATTTT.

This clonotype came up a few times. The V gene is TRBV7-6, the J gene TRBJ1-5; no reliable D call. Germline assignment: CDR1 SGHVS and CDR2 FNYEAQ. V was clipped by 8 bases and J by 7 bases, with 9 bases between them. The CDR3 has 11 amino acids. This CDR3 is CASPWRQPQHF. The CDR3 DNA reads TGTGCCAGCCCCTGGCGGCAGCCCCAGCATTTT.

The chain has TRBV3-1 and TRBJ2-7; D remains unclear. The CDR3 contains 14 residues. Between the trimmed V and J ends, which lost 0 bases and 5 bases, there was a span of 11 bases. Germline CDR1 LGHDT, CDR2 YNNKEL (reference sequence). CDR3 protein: CASSQEYRRDEQYF. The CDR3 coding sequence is TGTGCCAGCAGCCAAGAATATAGACGGGACGAGCAGTACTTC.

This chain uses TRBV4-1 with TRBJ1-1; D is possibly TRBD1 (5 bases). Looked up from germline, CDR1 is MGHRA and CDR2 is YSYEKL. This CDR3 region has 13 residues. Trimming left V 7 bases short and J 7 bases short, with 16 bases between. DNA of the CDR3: TGCGCCAGCACCCGAGGAGGGGTGGATGAAGCTTTCTTT. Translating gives CASTRGGVDEAFF.

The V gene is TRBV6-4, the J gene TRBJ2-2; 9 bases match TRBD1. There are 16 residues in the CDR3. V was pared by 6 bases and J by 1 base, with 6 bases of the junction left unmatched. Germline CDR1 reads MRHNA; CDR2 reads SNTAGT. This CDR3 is CASSPQGAMNTGELFF. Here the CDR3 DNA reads TGTGCCAGCAGCCCACAGGGGGCTATGAACACCGGGGAGCTGTTTTTT.

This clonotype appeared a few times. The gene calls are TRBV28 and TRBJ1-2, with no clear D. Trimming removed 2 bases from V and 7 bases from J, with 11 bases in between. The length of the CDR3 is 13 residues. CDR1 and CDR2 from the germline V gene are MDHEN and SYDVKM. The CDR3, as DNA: TGTGCCAGCAGTTTACTGCCTTTATCTGGCTACACCTTC. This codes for CASSLLPLSGYTF.

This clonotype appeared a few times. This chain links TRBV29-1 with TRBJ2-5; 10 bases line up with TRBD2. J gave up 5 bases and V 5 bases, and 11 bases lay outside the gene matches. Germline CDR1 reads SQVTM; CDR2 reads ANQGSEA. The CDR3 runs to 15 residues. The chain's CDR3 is CSVLYQREGRETQYF. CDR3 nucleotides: TGCAGCGTTCTGTACCAGCGGGAGGGCAGGGAGACCCAGTACTTC.

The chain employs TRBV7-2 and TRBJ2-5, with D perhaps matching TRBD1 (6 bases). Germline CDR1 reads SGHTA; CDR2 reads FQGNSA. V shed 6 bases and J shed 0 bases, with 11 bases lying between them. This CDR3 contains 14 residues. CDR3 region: CASSRTVDQETQYF. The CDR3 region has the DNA TGTGCCAGCAGTCGGACAGTAGACCAAGAGACCCAGTACTTC. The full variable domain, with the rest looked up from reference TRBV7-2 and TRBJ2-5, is GAGVSQSPSNKVTEKGKDVELRCDPISGHTALYWYRQSLGQGLEFLIYFQGNSAPDKSGLPSDRFSAERTGGSVSTLTIQRTQQEDSAVYLCASSRTVDQETQYFGPGTRLLVL.

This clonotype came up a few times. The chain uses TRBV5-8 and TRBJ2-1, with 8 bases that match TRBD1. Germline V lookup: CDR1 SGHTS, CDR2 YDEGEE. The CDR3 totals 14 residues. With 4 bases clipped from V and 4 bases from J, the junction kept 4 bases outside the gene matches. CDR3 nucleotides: TGTGCCAGCAGCCGCGGGACAGGTTACAATGAGCAGTTCTTC. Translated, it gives CASSRGTGYNEQFF.

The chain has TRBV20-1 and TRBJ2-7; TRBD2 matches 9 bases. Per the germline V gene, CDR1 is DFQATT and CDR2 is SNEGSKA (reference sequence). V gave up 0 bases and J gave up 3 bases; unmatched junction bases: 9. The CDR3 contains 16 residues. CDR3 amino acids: CSARDVKAGGIYEQYF. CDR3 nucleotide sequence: TGCAGTGCTAGAGATGTAAAAGCGGGGGGCATCTACGAGCAGTACTTC.

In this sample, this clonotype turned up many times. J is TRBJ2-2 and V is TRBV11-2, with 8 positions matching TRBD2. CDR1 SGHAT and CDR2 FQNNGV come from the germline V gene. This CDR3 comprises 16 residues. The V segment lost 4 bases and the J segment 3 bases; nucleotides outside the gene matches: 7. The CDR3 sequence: CASSSQGLAYTGELFF. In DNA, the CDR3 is TGTGCCAGCAGCTCGCAAGGACTAGCCTACACCGGGGAGCTGTTTTTT.